Frequency places the clone carrying this T cell receptor beta chain as medium-sized. Its antigen remains unknown. The sequenced fragment ends 3 residues before the CDR3 boundary, so the rest is inferred from the germline J gene. Germline lookup yields CDR1 SGHDT and CDR2 YYEEEE. This CDR3 region has 15 residues. V was trimmed by 1 base and J by 6 bases, leaving 14 bases between them. Assay used: immunoSEQ multiplex PCR; TCRdb lists only in-frame clones, some missing. The table counts 12,000 to 15,000 clones; roughly 3.8% lies in the top ten. The data stem from a study of Tregs in tolerant kidney transplant recipients. Study-level findings and limits: Biological reproducibility was not directly addressed, but technical replication error appeared minimal.

Mixed chimerism was transient after nonmyeloablative marrow transplants from related graft donors. The rearrangement links TRBV5-6 to TRBJ2-1; D may be TRBD2 (6 bases). This clonotype was sampled from a human patient who received a combined kidney and bone marrow transplant. The T cells may come from the graft donor. The sample here was CD4+ T cells from blood (PBMCs), taken 12 months after the transplant. The sequenced CDR3 bases are TGTGCCAGCAGCTTGCCAGCGGGTGAAATCAATGAG. Translation: CASSLPAGEINE. Given in full, the CDR3 is CASSLPAGEINEQFF.